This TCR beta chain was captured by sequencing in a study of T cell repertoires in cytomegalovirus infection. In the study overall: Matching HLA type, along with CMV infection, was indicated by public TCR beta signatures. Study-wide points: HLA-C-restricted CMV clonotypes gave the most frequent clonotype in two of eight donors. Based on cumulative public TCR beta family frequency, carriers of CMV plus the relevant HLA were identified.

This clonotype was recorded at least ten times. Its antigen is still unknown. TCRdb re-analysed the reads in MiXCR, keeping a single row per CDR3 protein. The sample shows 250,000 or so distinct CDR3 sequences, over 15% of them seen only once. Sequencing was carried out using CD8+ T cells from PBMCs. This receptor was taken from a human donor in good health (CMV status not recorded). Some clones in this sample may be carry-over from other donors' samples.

The DNA of the CDR3 is TGTGCCAGCAGTGAAGGACAGATCTCCTACAATGAGCAGTTCTTC. It codes for CASSEGQISYNEQFF. The chain employs TRBV6-1 and TRBJ2-1; TRBD1 is a possible D gene (5 bases). Per the germline V gene, CDR1 is MNHNS and CDR2 is SASEGT. V was cut by 1 base and J by 0 bases, with 7 bases left in between. This CDR3 has 15 residues.